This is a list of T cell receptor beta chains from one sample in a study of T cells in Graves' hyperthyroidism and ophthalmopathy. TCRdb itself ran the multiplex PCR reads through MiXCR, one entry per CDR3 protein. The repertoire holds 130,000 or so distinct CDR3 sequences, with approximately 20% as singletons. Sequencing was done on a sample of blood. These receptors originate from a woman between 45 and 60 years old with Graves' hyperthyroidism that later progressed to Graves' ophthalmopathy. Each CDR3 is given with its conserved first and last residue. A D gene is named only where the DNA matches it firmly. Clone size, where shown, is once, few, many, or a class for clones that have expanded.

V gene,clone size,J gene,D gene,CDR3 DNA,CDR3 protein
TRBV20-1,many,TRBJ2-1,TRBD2,TGCAGTGCTGCCGGGACTAGCGGGAGTAAGAATGAGCAGTTCTTC,CSAAGTSGSKNEQFF
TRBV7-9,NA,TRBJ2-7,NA,TGTGCCAGCAGCGGGGGGATTAGCCGTTCCTCCTACGAGCAGTACTTC,CASSGGISRSSYEQYF
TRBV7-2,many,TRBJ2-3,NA,TGTGCCAGCAGCTCAAGGATCAGCTCAGCCACAGATACGCAGTATTTT,CASSSRISSATDTQYF
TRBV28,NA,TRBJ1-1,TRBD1,TGTGCCAGCAGTTTAGGCGGGCAGGGGGGGAACACTGAAGCTTTCTTT,CASSLGGQGGNTEAFF
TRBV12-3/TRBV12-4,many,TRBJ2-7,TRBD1,TGTGCCAGCAGTTTAGGAACAGGGGGACCCTACGAGCAGTACTTC,CASSLGTGGPYEQYF
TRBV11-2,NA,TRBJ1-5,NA,TGTGCCAGCAGCCAGGGTGGGGAGCGCAATCAGCCCCAGCATTTT,CASSQGGERNQPQHF
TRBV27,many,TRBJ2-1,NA,TGTGCCAGCAGTTTCGGACCGCCTTCTATCAATGAGCAGTTCTTC,CASSFGPPSINEQFF
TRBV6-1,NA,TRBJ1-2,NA,TGTGCCAGCGGGTTTCGGGCGGGGGGCTACACCTTC,CASGFRAGGYTF
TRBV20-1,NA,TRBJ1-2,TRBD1,TGCAGTGCTAGGCCCCAGGACAGGGGGCTTGACTATGGCTACACCTTC,CSARPQDRGLDYGYTF
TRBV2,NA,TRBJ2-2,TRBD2,TGTGCCAGCAGTGGTTGGGTAGGGGAGTCGCCGGGGGAACTAGCGGGAGATCCCGGGGAGCTGTTTTTT,CASSGWVGESPGELAGDPGELFF
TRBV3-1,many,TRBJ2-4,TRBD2,TGTGCCAGCGGCAAGGCGGGAGGCCGGGGTGGAAACATTCAGTACTTC,CASGKAGGRGGNIQYF
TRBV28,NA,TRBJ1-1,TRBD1,TGTGCCAGCAGATGGACAGGGGGCAGAGGCACTGAAGCTTTCTTT,CASRWTGGRGTEAFF
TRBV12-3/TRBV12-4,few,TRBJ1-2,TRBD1,TGTGCCAGCAGCCCCACAGGGGGCTGGTCCTATGGCTACACCTTC,CASSPTGGWSYGYTF
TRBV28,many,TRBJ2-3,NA,TGTGCCAGCATGGATGGGGGGAGCGGCGGGGTTACGCAGTATTTT,CASMDGGSGGVTQYF
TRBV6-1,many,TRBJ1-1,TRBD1,TGTGCCAGCAGCCGGGGACAGAAGAACACTGAAGCTTTCTTT,CASSRGQKNTEAFF
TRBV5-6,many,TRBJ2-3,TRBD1,TGTGCCAGCAGCCTCAGGGGGCCGAACACAGATACGCAGTATTTT,CASSLRGPNTDTQYF
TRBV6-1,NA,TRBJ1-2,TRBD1,TGTGCCTCTGAGGGACAGGGGATTGGCTACACCTTC,CASEGQGIGYTF
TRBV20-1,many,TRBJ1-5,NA,TGCAGTGCAAACCCAGCAGGGAGCGGGAGCAATCAGCCCCAGCATTTT,CSANPAGSGSNQPQHF
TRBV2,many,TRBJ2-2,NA,TGTGCCAGCAGTGAGCACTCCAACACCGGGGAGCTGTTTTTT,CASSEHSNTGELFF
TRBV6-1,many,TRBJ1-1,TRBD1,TGTGCCAGCACCGGACAGGGATGGACTGAAGCTTTCTTT,CASTGQGWTEAFF
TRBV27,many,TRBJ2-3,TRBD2,TGTGCCAGCAGTTTAAAGCGAGCGGGAGGGGGGGATACGCAGTATTTT,CASSLKRAGGGDTQYF
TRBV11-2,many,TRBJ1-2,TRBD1,TGTGCCAGCAGTCGACAGGGGGCCTATGGCTACACCTTC,CASSRQGAYGYTF
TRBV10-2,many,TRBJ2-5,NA,TGCGCCAGCAGTGAGTCGGACGGGCAGACCCAGTACTTC,CASSESDGQTQYF